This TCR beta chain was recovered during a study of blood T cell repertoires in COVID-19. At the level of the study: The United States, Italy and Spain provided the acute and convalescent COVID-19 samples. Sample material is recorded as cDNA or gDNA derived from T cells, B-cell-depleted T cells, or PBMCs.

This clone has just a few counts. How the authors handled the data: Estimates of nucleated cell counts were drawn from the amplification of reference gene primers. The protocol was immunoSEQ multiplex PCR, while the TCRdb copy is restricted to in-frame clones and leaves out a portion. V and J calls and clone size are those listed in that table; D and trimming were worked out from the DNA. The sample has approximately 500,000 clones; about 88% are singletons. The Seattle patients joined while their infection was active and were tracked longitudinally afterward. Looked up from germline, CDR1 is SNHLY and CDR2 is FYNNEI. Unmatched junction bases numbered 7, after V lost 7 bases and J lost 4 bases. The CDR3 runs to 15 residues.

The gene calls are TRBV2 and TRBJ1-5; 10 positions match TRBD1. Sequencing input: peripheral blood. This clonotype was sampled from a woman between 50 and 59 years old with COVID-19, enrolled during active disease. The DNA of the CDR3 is TGTGCCAGCACAGACGGGGGACAGGGGAATCAGCCCCAGCATTTT. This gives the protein CASTDGGQGNQPQHF. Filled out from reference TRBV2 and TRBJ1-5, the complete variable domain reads EPEVTQTPSHQVTQMGQEVILRCVPISNHLYFYWYRQILGQKVEFLVSFYNNEISEKSEIFDDQFSVERPDGSNFTLKIRSTKLEDSAMYFCASTDGGQGNQPQHFGDGTRLSIL.